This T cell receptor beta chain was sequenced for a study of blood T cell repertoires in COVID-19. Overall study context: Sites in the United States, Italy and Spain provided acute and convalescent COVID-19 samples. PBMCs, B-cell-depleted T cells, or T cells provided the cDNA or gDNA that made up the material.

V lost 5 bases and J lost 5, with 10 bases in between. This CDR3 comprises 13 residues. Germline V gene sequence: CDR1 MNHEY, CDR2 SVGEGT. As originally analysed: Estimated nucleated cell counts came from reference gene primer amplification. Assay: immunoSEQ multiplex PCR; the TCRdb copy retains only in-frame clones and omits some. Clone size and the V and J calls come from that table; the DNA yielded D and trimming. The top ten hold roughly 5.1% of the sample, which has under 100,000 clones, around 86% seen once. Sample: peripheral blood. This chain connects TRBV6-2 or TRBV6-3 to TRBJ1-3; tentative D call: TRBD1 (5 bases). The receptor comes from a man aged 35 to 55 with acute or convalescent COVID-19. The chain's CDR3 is CASSQDIRNTIYF. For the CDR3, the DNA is TGTGCCAGCAGTCAGGACATCCGAAACACCATATATTTT.